This T cell receptor beta chain was sequenced during a study of cytomegalovirus exposure and HLA in healthy donors. 13 Jbeta primers and 60 Vbeta primers were used for the PCR. Using immunoSEQ multiplex PCR, the repertoire was profiled, and TCRdb retains in-frame clones only, with some absent. The sample gives around 190,000 clones, more than 85% of which show up once; 1.5% to 2% is in the top ten. Sequenced sample: PBMCs. The receptor was isolated from a young woman in good health and CMV-seronegative.

In DNA form, the CDR3 reads TGTGCCAGCAGCGAGGGACAGCTCCACTCTGGAAACACCATATATTTT. It encodes CASSEGQLHSGNTIYF. V gene TRBV7-8 combines with J gene TRBJ1-3, with 7 bases fitting TRBD1. In germline, CDR1 is SGHVS, CDR2 FQNEAQ. The CDR3 totals 16 residues. V gave up 5 bases and J gave up 0 bases; unmatched junction bases: 7.